This entry describes one T cell receptor (beta chain). The germline V and J ends were trimmed by 0 bases and 4 bases, with 10 bases remaining between them. The CDR3 extends over 15 amino acids. Germline V lookup: CDR1 MGHRA, CDR2 YSYEKL. Treatment noted: randomized to nivolumab then ipilimumab (arm A) or the reverse (arm B). These data originate in a study of sequential checkpoint blockade in melanoma. Study as a whole: First-line arms were nivolumab then ipilimumab, or the reverse, randomized 1:1.

The data were produced by immunoSEQ multiplex PCR, yet TCRdb's version contains in-frame clones alone and is incomplete. There are under 50,000 clones in the sample; 88% occur only once, and around an eighth lies in the top ten. This specimen consisted of CD8+ T cells sorted from blood (inferred from file names), obtained from a patient given nivolumab and ipilimumab in sequence. The V gene is TRBV4-1, the J gene TRBJ2-1; D not certain. This sequence originates from a human donor with melanoma. This CDR3 reads CASSQEHPRYNEQFF. The CDR3 nucleotides read TGCGCCAGCAGCCAAGAACATCCCCGATACAATGAGCAGTTCTTC.